These 17 T cell receptor beta chains originate from one sample sequenced in a study of identical twins. From the 5' RACE reads, TCRdb called clonotypes with MiXCR, one entry per CDR3 protein. The sample yields about 210,000 distinct CDR3 sequences, around 9.6% seen once. The source material was memory (CD45RO+) T cells sorted from blood. The receptors shown here come from a woman aged 18-29 years in good health.

This clonotype was observed many times. The chain has TRBV12-3 or TRBV12-4 and TRBJ2-1, with 11 positions matching TRBD2. CDR3 length: 16 residues. V gave up 4 bases and J gave up 0 bases; unmatched junction bases: 2. CDR3 bases: TGTGCCAGCAGTTCTACTAGCGGGAGCTCCTACAATGAGCAGTTCTTC. It yields the protein CASSSTSGSSYNEQFF.

The chain uses TRBV20-1 and TRBJ2-5; D call uncertain. CDR1 and CDR2 (germline): DFQATT, SNEGSKA (reference sequence). The CDR3 covers 14 residues. The V end lost 2 bases, the J end lost 1 base, and 11 bases lay between the germline ends. CDR3 in amino acids: CSARKFVAQETQYF. CDR3 in DNA: TGCAGTGCTAGAAAGTTTGTGGCCCAAGAGACCCAGTACTTC.

This chain links TRBV20-1 with TRBJ2-7; 10 nucleotides agree with TRBD2. The CDR3 totals 13 residues. Germline lookup yields CDR1 DFQATT and CDR2 SNEGSKA (reference sequence). V dropped 5 bases and J dropped 5; count of bases not matched to a gene: 6. The CDR3 nucleotides are TGCAGTGCTGAACTAGCGGGGAGGAACGAGCAGTACTTC. Translating it yields CSAELAGRNEQYF.

There are many counts of this clonotype. This sequence joins TRBV5-1 and TRBJ1-1; D is unresolved. Germline V gene data show CDR1 as SGHRS and CDR2 as YFSETQ. This CDR3 is built from 14 residues. The germline V and J ends were trimmed by 7 bases and 0 bases, with 13 bases remaining between them. The CDR3 sequence: CASRRTNLNTEAFF. The DNA for the CDR3 is TGCGCCAGCCGACGTACGAACCTGAACACTGAAGCTTTCTTT.

The V gene is TRBV5-1, the J gene TRBJ1-3; 7 nucleotides match TRBD1. Germline CDR1 is SGHRS and CDR2 is YFSETQ. The CDR3 extends over 16 amino acids. With 4 bases clipped from V and 0 bases from J, the junction kept 7 bases outside the gene matches. The CDR3 loop is CASSAGQPYSGNTIYF. DNA of the CDR3: TGCGCCAGCAGCGCGGGACAGCCTTACTCTGGAAACACCATATATTTT.

The chain uses TRBV6-2 or TRBV6-3 and TRBJ1-6; D is ambiguous. The germline V and J ends were trimmed by 2 bases and 0 bases, with 14 bases remaining between them. The CDR3 spans 18 residues. Germline values: CDR1 MNHEY, CDR2 SVGEGT. In nucleotides, the CDR3 is TGTGCCAGCAGTTACCCTTGGGCAACGAGCTCCTATAATTCACCCCTCCACTTT. Amino acid sequence: CASSYPWATSSYNSPLHF.

The CDR3 bases are TGTGCCAGCAGCTTAAATTGGGACATAGGCGAGCAGTACTTC. This gives the protein CASSLNWDIGEQYF. The J gene is TRBJ2-7, the V gene TRBV7-2; D possibly corresponds to TRBD1 (6 bases). The V gene's germline CDR1 is SGHTA and CDR2 FQGNSA. The V gene lost 2 bases and the J gene lost 6 bases, with 14 bases spanning the gap. The CDR3 totals 14 residues.

The J gene is TRBJ1-1, the V gene TRBV16; D remains unclear. The V end was cut by 1 base, the J end by 5 bases, with 14 bases between. This CDR3 has 15 amino acids. Germline CDR1 is KGHSY and CDR2 is FQNENV. The CDR3 loop reads CASSQWRSRGTEAFF. Here the CDR3 DNA reads TGTGCCAGCAGCCAATGGCGCAGCCGCGGGACTGAAGCTTTCTTT.

This clonotype was recorded at least ten times. This chain joins TRBV12-3 or TRBV12-4 and TRBJ1-2; D may be TRBD1 (5 bases). The CDR3 consists of 14 residues. The V end was cut by 10 bases, the J end by 2 bases, with 17 bases between. CDR3 in DNA: TGTGCCACCGGGCGGGGCTCGGGGAACTATGGCTACACCTTC. This encodes CATGRGSGNYGYTF.

A single count supports this clonotype. This chain connects TRBV11-1 to TRBJ2-1; 10 nucleotides match TRBD2. Unmatched junction bases numbered 25, after V lost 5 bases and J lost 6 bases. The CDR3 is made up of 21 amino acids. Looked up from germline, CDR1 is SGHAT and CDR2 is FQDESV (reference sequence). The DNA of the CDR3 is TGTGCCAGCAGCCATTATTCTTCCTCTTGGGCCGTGAGGACTAGCGGCAATGAGCAGTTCTTC. This sequence encodes CASSHYSSSWAVRTSGNEQFF.

The CDR3, as DNA: TGTGCCAGCAGCCGAGGACGGAATGATGGCTACACCTTC. Translated: CASSRGRNDGYTF. V usage is TRBV3-1 and J usage is TRBJ1-2; unclear D gene. The length of the CDR3 is 13 residues. V was pared by 4 bases and J by 6 bases, with 12 bases between. CDR1 is LGHDT and CDR2 is YNNKEL in the germline V gene (reference sequence).

This clonotype was observed at least ten times. The chain carries TRBV20-1 and TRBJ1-2; unclear D gene. CDR1 is DFQATT, CDR2 SNEGSKA, per germline (reference sequence). There are 12 residues in the CDR3. Trimming left V 4 bases short and J 1 base short, with 7 bases between. In DNA, the CDR3 is TGCAGTGCTACCCAGGTTAACTATGGCTACACCTTC. Its protein is CSATQVNYGYTF.

In its sample, this clonotype was seen many times. The chain employs TRBV27 and TRBJ2-7, with 8 bases aligning to TRBD1. The V segment lost 3 bases and the J segment 2 bases; nucleotides outside the gene matches: 6. Germline V gene data show CDR1 as MNHEY and CDR2 as SMNVEV (reference sequence). The CDR3 spans 15 residues. In DNA, the CDR3 is TGTGCCAGCAGTTTCTCCTTGGACAGGGCCTACGAGCAGTACTTC. Its translation is CASSFSLDRAYEQYF.

This clonotype has ten or more counts. This sequence joins TRBV20-1 and TRBJ1-1, with D possibly TRBD1 on 6 matching bases. CDR3 size: 11 residues. Germline V gene sequence: CDR1 DFQATT, CDR2 SNEGSKA (reference sequence). Between the trimmed V and J ends, which lost 3 bases and 10 bases, there was a span of 12 bases. The CDR3, as DNA: TGCAGTGCTAGGAATCCCAGGGGAGCTTTCTTT. It specifies CSARNPRGAFF.

V and J are TRBV6-2 or TRBV6-3 and TRBJ2-1; possibly TRBD2 for D (5 bases). Trimming cost V 2 bases and J 6 bases, with 14 bases left between them. Germline V gives CDR1 MNHEY, CDR2 SVGEGT. This CDR3 spans 15 amino acids. In DNA form, the CDR3 reads TGTGCCAGCAGTTACCGGTCGGGGATCTTCAATGAGCAGTTCTTC. It translates to CASSYRSGIFNEQFF.

The table lists this clonotype with a few counts. V usage is TRBV20-1 and J usage is TRBJ1-5; D not certain. The CDR3 runs to 13 residues. V lost 6 bases and J lost 4, with 13 bases in between. Germline values: CDR1 DFQATT, CDR2 SNEGSKA (reference sequence). CDR3 sequence reads: CSAWKGRNQPQHF. Written as DNA, the CDR3 is TGCAGTGCGTGGAAGGGTAGGAATCAGCCCCAGCATTTT.

A single count supports this clonotype. The chain has TRBV15 and TRBJ2-1; a weak D match, TRBD2 (5 bases). V was clipped by 5 bases and J by 3 bases, with 23 bases between them. The CDR3 length is 18 residues. Germline CDR1 reads LNHNV; CDR2 reads YYDKDF (reference sequence). The CDR3 sequence: CATSSPRAEVWGYNEQFF. CDR3 nucleotides: TGTGCCACCAGCTCCCCCAGAGCGGAGGTATGGGGCTACAATGAGCAGTTCTTC. The whole variable domain, remainder taken from reference TRBV15 and TRBJ2-1, is DAMVIQNPRYQVTQFGKPVTLSCSQTLNHNVMYWYQQKSSQAPKLLFHYYDKDFNNEADTPDNFQSRRPNTSFCFLDIRSPGLGDTAMYLCATSSPRAEVWGYNEQFFGPGTRLTVL.